Each of the 23 T cell receptor beta chains below was sequenced from the same sample in a study of PD-1 blockade in mismatch repair-deficient tumors. Generated by immunoSEQ multiplex PCR, the TCRdb table keeps only in-frame clones and is missing some. The sample shows over 100,000 clones, over 60% of them seen only once. The sample consisted of peripheral blood, taken roughly 60 weeks after starting pembrolizumab. These receptors were obtained from an adult with mismatch repair-deficient cancer.

This clone was counted between two and nine times. The chain carries TRBV10-2 and TRBJ2-7; a weak D match, TRBD2 (6 bases). Germline CDR1 reads WSHSY; CDR2 reads SAAADI. The CDR3 spans 11 residues. V was cut by 4 bases and J by 5 bases, with 6 bases left in between. The CDR3 sequence is CASSGRDEQYF. CDR3 DNA: TGCGCCAGCAGTGGGAGGGACGAGCAGTACTTC.

This clone came up a few times. The DNA of the CDR3 is TGTGCCAGCAGTGTTACACCGAACTATGGCTACACCTTC. This encodes CASSVTPNYGYTF. The chain is built from TRBV27 and TRBJ1-2; no definite D call. Germline-derived CDR1 and CDR2 are MNHEY and SMNVEV (reference sequence). V was trimmed by 5 bases and J by 2 bases, leaving 9 bases between them. The CDR3 is 13 residues long.

This clone has just a few counts. The chain combines TRBV29-1 with TRBJ1-3; D gene uncertain. V lost 3 bases, J lost 3 bases, and 9 bases lay in between. CDR3 size: 13 residues. Germline V lookup: CDR1 SQVTM, CDR2 ANQGSEA. The CDR3 here is CSVDRMNGNTIYF. The CDR3 DNA reads as TGCAGCGTTGACCGCATGAATGGAAACACCATATATTTT.

The V gene is TRBV5-1, the J gene TRBJ2-7, with 10 bases aligning to TRBD2. Germline CDR1 is SGHRS and CDR2 is YFSETQ. V shed 4 bases and J 4 bases; nucleotides not matched to a gene: 2. This CDR3 contains 13 residues. The CDR3 reads CASSVTSGYEQYF. As DNA, the CDR3 is TGCGCCAGCAGCGTGACTAGCGGGTACGAGCAGTACTTC.

This clone was counted once. This chain joins TRBV6-5 and TRBJ2-1; 10 bases map to TRBD2. Looked up from germline, CDR1 is MNHEY and CDR2 is SVGAGI. The CDR3 has 16 amino acids. The ends lost 0 bases at V and 3 bases at J; junction bases unmatched: 2. CDR3 protein: CASSYSLAGRYNEQFF. The CDR3 DNA is TGTGCCAGCAGTTACTCACTAGCGGGGCGCTACAATGAGCAGTTCTTC.

The V and J genes are TRBV30 and TRBJ2-1, with a possible D match to TRBD2 (6 bases). Germline V lookup: CDR1 GTSNPN, CDR2 SVGIG (reference sequence). V was clipped by 3 bases and J by 5 bases, with 11 bases between them. This CDR3 has 13 residues. CDR3 protein: CAWSPGLNNEQFF. Here the CDR3 DNA reads TGTGCCTGGAGCCCGGGACTCAACAATGAGCAGTTCTTC.

The V call is TRBV2, the J call TRBJ2-4, with a possible D match to TRBD2 (5 bases). In germline, CDR1 is SNHLY, CDR2 FYNNEI. There are 15 residues in the CDR3. V lost 6 bases and J 1 base, leaving 13 bases between the germline ends. The CDR3 reads CASSSKVAAKNIQYF. Here the CDR3 DNA reads TGTGCCAGCAGCTCAAAGGTAGCGGCCAAAAACATTCAGTACTTC.

CDR3 DNA sequence: TGTGCCATCAGAGTAGCGGGAGGCACAGATACGCAGTATTTT. Its protein product is CAIRVAGGTDTQYF. The chain employs TRBV10-3 and TRBJ2-3, with TRBD2 identical over 9 bases. Germline V gene sequence: CDR1 ENHRY, CDR2 SYGVKD. The J segment lost 1 base and the V segment lost 6 bases, leaving 2 bases of the junction unmatched. This CDR3 comprises 14 residues.

The V call is TRBV29-1, the J call TRBJ2-5, with D possibly matching TRBD2 (6 bases). The V end was cut by 0 bases, the J end by 1 base, with 15 bases between. Germline lookup yields CDR1 SQVTM and CDR2 ANQGSEA. This CDR3 region has 16 residues. The CDR3 DNA reads as TGCAGCGTTGAAGATTTCAAGGAGGGCCTCCAAGAGACCCAGTACTTC. This translates into CSVEDFKEGLQETQYF.

This chain connects TRBV5-4 to TRBJ2-1; 9 bases are shared with TRBD2. There are 18 residues in the CDR3. J lost 0 bases, V lost 0 bases, and 7 bases had no gene match. CDR1 SGHNT and CDR2 YYREEE come from the germline V gene (reference sequence). The CDR3 coding sequence is TGTGCCAGCAGCTTGGGGCTAGCGGGAACGAGCTCCTACAATGAGCAGTTCTTC. Protein product: CASSLGLAGTSSYNEQFF.

The CDR3 here is CASSAQNGNEKLFF. CDR3 nucleotide sequence: TGTGCCAGCAGCGCCCAAAATGGGAATGAAAAACTGTTTTTT. The genes are TRBV9 and TRBJ1-4; no reliable D call. The V gene's germline CDR1 is SGDLS and CDR2 YYNGEE. V was shortened by 3 bases and J by 5 bases, with 11 bases between the two germline ends. The CDR3 runs to 14 residues.

The rearrangement links TRBV10-3 to TRBJ2-2, with 11 bases fitting TRBD2. CDR3 size: 14 residues. Germline V lookup: CDR1 ENHRY, CDR2 SYGVKD. The V gene end was trimmed by 9 bases and the J gene end by 4 bases; junction bases not matched to a gene: 4. As DNA, the CDR3 is TGTGCCATTCGGACTAGCGGGTCCACCGGGGAGCTGTTTTTT. Its protein is CAIRTSGSTGELFF.

The V gene is TRBV20-1, the J gene TRBJ1-2, with D hard to call. The V end was cut by 3 bases, the J end by 6 bases, with 8 bases between. From germline, CDR1 is DFQATT and CDR2 SNEGSKA (reference sequence). This CDR3 has 11 amino acids. The CDR3 spells CSASYPDGYTF. In DNA, the CDR3 is TGCAGTGCTAGTTACCCTGATGGCTACACCTTC.

This chain connects TRBV7-9 to TRBJ2-3; D not resolved. This CDR3 spans 14 amino acids. Germline CDR1 is SEHNR and CDR2 is FQNEAQ (reference sequence). V lost 1 base to trimming and J lost 2 bases, with 7 bases between them. The CDR3 protein is CASSLVANTDTQYF. In DNA form, the CDR3 reads TGTGCCAGCAGCTTAGTGGCCAACACAGATACGCAGTATTTT.

The chain uses TRBV4-1 and TRBJ2-1, with TRBD1 matching 8 bases. This CDR3 contains 14 residues. The germline V gene has CDR1 MGHRA and CDR2 YSYEKL. The V gene end was trimmed by 4 bases and the J gene end by 5 bases; junction bases not matched to a gene: 4. CDR3 amino acids: CASSPMDRDNEQFF. As DNA, the CDR3 is TGCGCCAGCAGCCCTATGGACAGGGACAATGAGCAGTTCTTC.

The chain couples TRBV29-1 to TRBJ1-5; 8 bases map to TRBD1. J was trimmed by 4 bases and V by 7 bases; bases with no gene match: 12. This CDR3 is built from 15 residues. Germline V gives CDR1 SQVTM, CDR2 ANQGSEA. The CDR3 loop reads CSAVFRGLGNQPQHF. In DNA, the CDR3 is TGCAGCGCAGTTTTCAGGGGGCTCGGTAATCAGCCCCAGCATTTT. The whole variable domain, filled in from reference TRBV29-1 and TRBJ1-5, reads SAVISQKPSRDICQRGTSLTIQCQVDSQVTMMFWYRQQPGQSLTLIATANQGSEATYESGFVIDKFPISRPNLTFSTLTVSNMSPEDSSIYLCSAVFRGLGNQPQHFGDGTRLSIL.

The V gene is TRBV10-3, the J gene TRBJ1-3; a possible D gene is TRBD1 (6 bases). The V end was cut by 7 bases, the J end by 0 bases, with 16 bases between. This CDR3 comprises 16 residues. Germline CDR1 is ENHRY and CDR2 is SYGVKD. This CDR3 is CAINTPGARSGNTIYF. In DNA form, the CDR3 reads TGTGCCATCAATACCCCGGGGGCCCGCTCTGGAAACACCATATATTTT.

The rearrangement links TRBV5-4 to TRBJ2-1; 10 bases are a match to TRBD1. The CDR3 spans 15 residues. The germline gives CDR1 SGHNT, CDR2 YYREEE (reference sequence). V was pared by 2 bases and J by 4 bases, with 3 bases of the junction left unmatched. For the CDR3, the DNA is TGTGCCAGCAGCTTTGAGGGACAGGGGTACAATGAGCAGTTCTTC. Encoded protein: CASSFEGQGYNEQFF. Drawing the rest from reference TRBV5-4 and TRBJ2-1, the complete variable domain is ETGVTQSPTHLIKTRGQQVTLRCSSQSGHNTVSWYQQALGQGPQFIFQYYREEENGRGNFPPRFSGLQFPNYSSELNVNALELDDSALYLCASSFEGQGYNEQFFGPGTRLTVL.

The chain recombines TRBV6-5 with TRBJ1-2, with D possibly TRBD1 on 5 matching bases. This CDR3 comprises 13 residues. Germline V gene lookup returns CDR1 MNHEY and CDR2 SVGAGI. V gave up 7 bases and J gave up 2 bases, with 11 bases separating them. CDR3 amino acids: CASTLGPNYGYTF. In DNA, the CDR3 is TGTGCCAGCACCCTGGGACCGAACTATGGCTACACCTTC.

The J gene is TRBJ1-2, the V gene TRBV2; TRBD1 aligns across 8 bases. The CDR3 length is 17 residues. The V and J ends lost 10 bases and 6 bases, in that order; junction bases with no gene match: 22. The germline V gene has CDR1 SNHLY and CDR2 FYNNEI. The CDR3, as DNA: TGTGCCAACCCAGGAGGCAGGGGGCTAAAATTAAGGGATGGCTACACCTTC. Its protein is CANPGGRGLKLRDGYTF.

This clone was picked up a small number of times. The V and J genes are TRBV2 and TRBJ1-1; D unresolved. CDR3 length equals 12 residues. Trimming took 7 bases from V and 1 from J, leaving 7 bases between them. Looked up from germline, CDR1 is SNHLY and CDR2 is FYNNEI. The CDR3 here is CASIYRNTEAFF. The CDR3 DNA follows: TGTGCCAGCATTTACAGGAACACTGAAGCTTTCTTT.

The table lists this clone with a few counts. This rearrangement joins TRBV25-1 to TRBJ2-1, with D possibly TRBD2 on 6 matching bases. The CDR3 is made up of 15 amino acids. V lost 1 base, J lost 6 bases, and 13 bases lay in between. The V gene's germline CDR1 is MGHDK and CDR2 SYGVNS. CDR3 in DNA: TGTGCCAGCAGTGAATGGGGAGGTCAGTCCAATGAGCAGTTCTTC. Translation: CASSEWGGQSNEQFF.

The chain links TRBV14 to TRBJ1-2; 12 bases are a match to TRBD1. This CDR3 has 15 residues. With V trimmed by 3 bases and J by 7 bases, 6 bases remained unmatched. Germline V lookup: CDR1 SGHDN, CDR2 FVKESK. The CDR3 region is CASSQWGQGALGYTF. The CDR3 coding sequence is TGTGCCAGCAGCCAGTGGGGACAGGGGGCGCTTGGCTACACCTTC. The full variable domain, rest sourced from reference TRBV14 and TRBJ1-2, is EAGVTQFPSHSVIEKGQTVTLRCDPISGHDNLYWYRRVMGKEIKFLLHFVKESKQDESGMPNNRFLAERTGGTYSTLKVQPAELEDSGVYFCASSQWGQGALGYTFGSGTRLTVV.